The 11 T cell receptor beta chains reported below all come from one sample, sequenced in a study of tumor-infiltrating lymphocytes in primary liver carcinoma. Priming with a constant-region primer yielded TCR beta cDNA from 400 to 500 ng total RNA. Three rounds of nested multiplex PCR with slightly modified ARM-PCR produced TCR beta libraries. The first two PCR rounds, roughly 9 cycles each, used TRBV1-TRBV30 forward primers and a C-beta reverse primer. In TCRdb, the multiplex PCR reads were re-called with MiXCR into one record per CDR3 protein. The sample records roughly 200,000 distinct CDR3 sequences, about 85% being singletons. Unsorted bulk tissue (about 20-32 mg) underwent RNA and DNA co-extraction. Sequencing input: tumor tissue from primary liver carcinoma. These receptors were obtained from a man aged 35 to 55 with primary liver carcinoma and hepatitis B virus infection.

Worth noting for this clonotype: The conserved phenylalanine or tryptophan normally closing the CDR3 is absent here, so this likely arose from a read error. The genes are TRBV11-1 and TRBJ2-4; possible D gene TRBD2, 5 bases. The CDR3 extends over 17 amino acids. Germline assignment: CDR1 SGHAT and CDR2 FQDESV (reference sequence). V was cut by 3 bases and J by 2 bases, with 17 bases left in between. The CDR3 DNA is TGTGCCAGCAGCTTTCCCGGGATTACTGGGCCCAAAAACATTCAGTACTTG. This codes for CASSFPGITGPKNIQYL.

Concerning this clonotype itself: Since no conserved phenylalanine or tryptophan closes the CDR3, a read error is the likely cause. V is TRBV6-5 and J is TRBJ2-1; the match to TRBD2 covers 11 bases. Germline V gives CDR1 MNHEY, CDR2 SVGAGI. CDR3 length equals 19 residues. V was pared by 0 bases and J by 4 bases, with 11 bases of the junction left unmatched. In DNA, the CDR3 is TGTGCCAGCAGTTACTCCGGACTAGCGGGCCAAAATGGGTACAATGAGCAGTTCATC. It encodes CASSYSGLAGQNGYNEQFI.

To note about this clonotype: At one end, the junction sequence differs from germline, possibly due to a read error. This chain uses TRBV11-1 with TRBJ2-7, with D hard to call. Germline assignment: CDR1 SGHAT and CDR2 FQDESV (reference sequence). The CDR3 runs to 14 residues. The CDR3 DNA reads TGCACCAGGAGCTTAAGGGCTCTCGCCTACGAGCAGTACTTC. It is translated as CTRSLRALAYEQYF.

The gene calls are TRBV12-3 or TRBV12-4 and TRBJ1-1; maybe TRBD1 (5 bases). This CDR3 region has 13 residues. CDR3 sequence reads: CANRTITDTEAFF. The CDR3 DNA reads TGTGCTAACAGGACCATAACGGACACTGAAGCTTTCTTT.

A remark on this clonotype: The CDR3 carries no conserved terminal phenylalanine or tryptophan, so it likely arises from a read error. It is unclear where the CDR3 begins or ends on the DNA, so no DNA is shown, and the CDR3 is as TCRdb lists it. V gene TRBV6-1 combines with J gene TRBJ2-7; the listed D gene, TRBD1, was not tested against the DNA. The germline CDR1 and CDR2 sequences are MNHNS and SASEGT. The CDR3 comprises 15 residues, both ends counted. CDR3 region: CASSVGTVGSYEQCL.

Of note for this clonotype: As the CDR3 is not closed by the conserved phenylalanine or tryptophan, this likely results from a read error. The chain is built from TRBV11-2 and TRBJ2-5; possible D gene TRBD1, 6 bases. The germline V gene encodes CDR1 SGHAT and CDR2 FQNNGV. The CDR3 length is 15 residues. The CDR3 is CASSPRSTPGVTQYL. CDR3 sequence (DNA): TGTGCTAGCAGCCCCCGATCAACCCCAGGGGTGACCCAGTACCTC.

On this clonotype: The final CDR3 position lacks the conserved phenylalanine or tryptophan, pointing to a likely read error. The rearrangement uses TRBV14 and TRBJ2-3; D is unresolved. This CDR3 has 13 amino acids. Germline-derived CDR1 and CDR2 are SGHDN and FVKESK. The CDR3 region has the DNA TGTGCCAGCAGCCTAAGCAGGTCAGAAACGCAGTATTCT. Translation gives CASSLSRSETQYS.

Turning to this clonotype: The junction departs from the called germline gene at one end, perhaps through a read error. The J gene is TRBJ2-5, the V gene TRBV29-1; a possible D gene is TRBD1 (5 bases). Germline V CDR1 and CDR2: SQVTM, ANQGSEA. The CDR3 runs to 14 residues. As DNA, the CDR3 is TGCAGCGTTGAAAATGTAGGACAAGGAGAGACCCAGCACTTC. Translating it yields CSVENVGQGETQHF.

This sequence joins TRBV5-4 and TRBJ2-3; D unresolved. Looked up from germline, CDR1 is SGHNT and CDR2 is YYREEE (reference sequence). The CDR3 has 12 residues. CDR3 coding DNA: TGTGCGGGCAGCTTAAGAGAAAATACGCAGTATTTT. The encoded protein is CAGSLRENTQYF.

This clonotype has just one count. The genes are TRBV11-2 and TRBJ2-5; D not certain. This CDR3 is built from 14 residues. The germline CDR1 and CDR2 sequences are SGHAT and FQNNGV. V lost 7 bases, J lost 0 bases, and 12 bases lay in between. The CDR3 DNA sequence: TGTGCCAGCACCCTGACGATTAACCAAGAGACCCAGTACTTC. It translates to CASTLTINQETQYF. Filled out from reference TRBV11-2 and TRBJ2-5, the complete variable domain reads EAGVAQSPRYKIIEKRQSVAFWCNPISGHATLYWYQQILGQGPKLLIQFQNNGVVDDSQLPKDRFSAERLKGVDSTLKIQPAKLEDSAVYLCASTLTINQETQYFGPGTRLLVL.

As to this clonotype: Relative to the germline gene, one junction end is altered; a read error may explain this. The V and J genes are TRBV11-1 and TRBJ2-3; tentatively, D is TRBD2 (5 bases). Per the germline V gene, CDR1 is SGHAT and CDR2 is FQDESV (reference sequence). The CDR3 runs 15 residues. In DNA form, the CDR3 reads TGTGTCAGCAGTTTGCCGAGGGATAGTACAGATACGCAGTATTTT. Encoded protein: CVSSLPRDSTDTQYF.